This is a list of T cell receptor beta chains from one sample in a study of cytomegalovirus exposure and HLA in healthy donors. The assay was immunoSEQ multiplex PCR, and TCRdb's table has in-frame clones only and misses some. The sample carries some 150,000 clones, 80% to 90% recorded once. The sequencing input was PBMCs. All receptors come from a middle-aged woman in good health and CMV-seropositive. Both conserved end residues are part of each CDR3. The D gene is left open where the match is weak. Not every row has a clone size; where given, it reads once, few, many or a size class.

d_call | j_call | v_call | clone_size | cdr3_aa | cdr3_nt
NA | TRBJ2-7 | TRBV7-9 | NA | CASSSQAQREQYF | TGTGCCAGCAGCTCACAAGCTCAGAGGGAGCAGTACTTC
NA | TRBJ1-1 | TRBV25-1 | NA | CASSAEIDAEAFF | TGTGCCAGCAGTGCGGAGATTGACGCTGAAGCTTTCTTT
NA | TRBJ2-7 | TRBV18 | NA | CASSVGGSYEQYF | TGTGCCAGCTCAGTTGGCGGATCCTACGAGCAGTACTTC
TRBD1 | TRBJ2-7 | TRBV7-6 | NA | CASSPGQGGSYEQYF | TGTGCCAGCAGCCCGGGACAGGGGGGGTCCTACGAGCAGTACTTC
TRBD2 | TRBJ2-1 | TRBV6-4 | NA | CASSESGSRGEQFF | TGTGCCAGCAGTGAGAGCGGGAGTCGCGGGGAGCAGTTCTTC
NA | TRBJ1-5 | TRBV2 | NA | CASSVWRDQPQHF | TGTGCCAGCAGTGTATGGCGGGATCAGCCCCAGCATTTT
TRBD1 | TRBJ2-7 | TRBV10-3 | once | CATSGGQGGEQYF | TGTGCCACCTCGGGTGGACAGGGCGGCGAGCAGTACTTC
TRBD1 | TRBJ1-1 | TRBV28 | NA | CASNTGGGGATEAFF | TGTGCCAGCAACACAGGGGGGGGTGGGGCCACTGAAGCTTTCTTT
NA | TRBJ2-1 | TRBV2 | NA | CASSTLNNEQFF | TGTGCCAGCAGTACTCTAAACAATGAGCAGTTCTTC
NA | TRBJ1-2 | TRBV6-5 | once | CASSYGTHANYGYTF | TGTGCCAGCAGTTACGGGACACACGCTAACTATGGCTACACCTTC
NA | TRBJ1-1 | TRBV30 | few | CAWSQYRVNPEAFF | TGTGCCTGGAGTCAATACAGGGTTAATCCTGAAGCTTTCTTT
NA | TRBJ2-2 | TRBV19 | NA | CASSMGGGAGTGELFF | TGTGCCAGTAGTATGGGCGGGGGCGCGGGGACCGGGGAGCTGTTTTTT
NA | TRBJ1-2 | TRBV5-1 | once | CASTAAENYGYTF | TGCGCCAGCACGGCGGCCGAGAACTATGGCTACACCTTC
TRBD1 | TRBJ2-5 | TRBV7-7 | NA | CASSPGSTGRETQYF | TGTGCTAGCAGCCCGGGGTCGACAGGGAGAGAGACCCAGTACTTC
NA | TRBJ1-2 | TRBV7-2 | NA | CASRTVNYYGYTF | TGTGCCAGCAGGACAGTTAACTACTATGGCTACACCTTC
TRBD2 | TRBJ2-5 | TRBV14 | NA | CASSFSAGVETQYF | TGTGCCAGCAGCTTCTCAGCGGGAGTAGAGACCCAGTACTTC
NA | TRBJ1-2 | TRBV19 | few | CASSIGLGQGRGYTF | TGTGCCAGTAGTATAGGTCTCGGGCAGGGTCGTGGCTACACCTTC
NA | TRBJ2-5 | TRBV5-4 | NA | CASSQTSEETQYF | TGTGCCAGCAGCCAGACTAGTGAAGAGACCCAGTACTTC
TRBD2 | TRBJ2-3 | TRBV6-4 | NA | CASSERTSGASTDTQYF | TGTGCCAGCAGTGAAAGGACTAGCGGGGCTAGCACAGATACGCAGTATTTT
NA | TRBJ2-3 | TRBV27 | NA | CASSLGLPTDTQYF | TGTGCCAGCAGCCTCGGACTGCCCACAGATACGCAGTATTTT
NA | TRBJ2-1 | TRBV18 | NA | CASSPQRPVEQFF | TGTGCCAGCTCTCCACAGCGACCGGTGGAGCAGTTCTTC
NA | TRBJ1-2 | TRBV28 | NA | CASSLEGVGYGYTF | TGTGCCAGCAGTTTAGAGGGGGTTGGGTATGGCTACACCTTC
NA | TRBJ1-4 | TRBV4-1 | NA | CASSQAGATNEKLFF | TGCGCCAGCAGCCAAGCAGGGGCAACTAATGAAAAACTGTTTTTT
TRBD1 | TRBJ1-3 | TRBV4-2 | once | CASSPFPGQGGGNTIYF | TGTGCCAGCAGTCCGTTTCCGGGACAGGGAGGGGGAAACACCATATATTTT
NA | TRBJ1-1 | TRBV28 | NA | CASSPRQSGTEAFF | TGTGCCAGCAGCCCCCGACAGTCGGGCACTGAAGCTTTCTTT
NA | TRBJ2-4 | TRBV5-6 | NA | CASSRTVILAKNIQYF | TGTGCCAGCAGCCGGACAGTCATACTAGCCAAAAACATTCAGTACTTC
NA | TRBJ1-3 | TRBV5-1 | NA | CASSLGPEDGNTIYF | TGCGCCAGCAGCTTGGGTCCGGAGGACGGAAACACCATATATTTT